This T cell receptor (beta chain) was recorded in a study of multiple sclerosis patients with progressive multifocal leukoencephalopathy (dated by TCRdb to the late 2010s). General notes on the study: The controls were roughly five MS patients treated with natalizumab who did not develop PML and who were sampled longitudinally. Peripheral T and B cells were examined in MS patients who developed PML (4 under natalizumab, 1 after alemtuzumab) and in treated patients who did not develop PML. Two natalizumab-treated patients who later developed PML were followed longitudinally from before therapy through 6 and 12 months to PML onset. The study was designed to detect JC virus-specific or public T-cell expansions arising at the time of PML onset.

A distance of 14 bases separates the germline ends of V and J, which lose 0 bases and 12 bases respectively. Reading the germline V gene gives CDR1 SGHAT and CDR2 FQNNGV. The CDR3 measures 13 amino acids from cysteine to phenylalanine. Just CDR3 DNA is preserved here, 39 bases in frame from base 1. Note on this clone: There is no known antigen for this receptor. Base qualities are missing; no much larger clone stands one base away.

Reading the label with the study, this specimen's time point is: before natalizumab initiation. All listed patients had previously received interferon beta, and all PML patients were female. Blood samples for T0 were taken before the first natalizumab infusion. Isolation of peripheral blood mononuclear cells was performed by Ficoll-Hypaque density gradient centrifugation. General conclusions and limits of the study: Most PML patients had lower normalized Shannon entropy, suggesting less diverse TRB repertoires, while values in the natalizumab-treated controls sat near 1. Analysis was limited to peripheral blood, even though cerebrospinal fluid or brain lymphocytes might be more informative for natalizumab-associated PML. Given the small, descriptive cohort, it remained unclear whether the study findings reflect JC virus infection or general immunocompromise. Although TRB clones above 0.5% frequency turned up only in PML patients, the clones expanded at PML onset were already present before and during natalizumab therapy. No common TRBV or TRBJ gene usage or preferential TRBV-TRBJ pairings were detected when PML developed.

The immunoSEQ two-step multiplex PCR at survey-level depth was used to amplify TRB CDR3 regions from genomic DNA. Each PCR was spiked with synthetic inline TR CDR3 controls spanning all V-J pairings to estimate template counts and remove amplification bias. Reads went through processing to reduce amplification and sequencing bias, and quantification was done against synthetic TR CDR3 analogs. In the source study's methods: Raw data were processed in ImmunoSEQ Analyzer, with out-of-frame sequences and CDR3s containing stop codons removed, and gene names were assigned according to IMGT nomenclature. Normalized Shannon entropy, defined as 1 minus Pielou's evenness, was used to summarize repertoire diversity. Only TRB sequences sharing the V gene, the J gene and the CDR3 were counted as identical. Public PML clonotypes were CDR3s found in two or more PML-onset samples but not found earlier, in controls, or in public databases. Skylign with the observed count method was used to analyze CDR3 amino acid composition at each position. TCRdb carries this immuneACCESS record with in-frame sequences only. Its versions omit some clonotypes, under half of them owing to an unresolved V gene in the studies checked, with the rest unexplained. V, J and clone size were drawn from that table, and D and trimming were deduced from the DNA. The sample has about 30,000 clones on record, 80% to 95% of them singletons. In total, the top ten clones hold about 1.9% of the sample.

The sample comprised PBMCs. The TCR comes from a young man with multiple sclerosis. The chain couples TRBV11-2 to TRBJ1-2; TRBD1 is a weak D gene call, 5 bases matching. The CDR3 in this case is CASSLDLGRGHTF. The DNA is as follows: TGTGCCAGCAGCTTAGATTTGGGGCGGGGCCACACCTTC.